Below, 18 T cell receptor beta chains from the same sample are listed, as sequenced in a study of cytomegalovirus exposure and HLA in healthy donors. Both 60 Vbeta primers and 13 Jbeta primers went into the PCR. TCRdb's copy holds only in-frame clones and misses some; the assay was immunoSEQ multiplex PCR. Of some 120,000 clones listed, around 80% were seen once; the top ten hold around 5%. Sequencing was carried out using PBMCs. These receptor sequences come from a man aged 30-40 years in good health and CMV-seropositive.

This clone has just one count. At one of its ends the junction is not consistent with the germline gene, which may arise from a read error. The chain combines TRBV7-2 with TRBJ1-2; no clear D. The CDR3 has 12 amino acids. Per the germline V gene, CDR1 is SGHTA and CDR2 is FQGNSA. CDR3 bases: TGTGCCAGCAGCCCCGTTAACTATGGCTACCCCTTC. It is translated as CASSPVNYGYPF.

This chain links TRBV2 with TRBJ2-3; unclear D gene. From germline, CDR1 is SNHLY and CDR2 FYNNEI. The CDR3 covers 15 residues. V lost 4 bases to trimming and J lost 0 bases, with 11 bases between them. The CDR3 protein is CASSGRDPSTDTQYF. In DNA, the CDR3 is TGTGCCAGCAGTGGGAGAGATCCTAGCACAGATACGCAGTATTTT.

Only a few counts were recorded for this clone. This rearrangement joins TRBV21-1 to TRBJ2-3; TRBD1 reflects the table's D call only, with no check against the DNA. TRBV21-1 is a recognized pseudogene. The CDR3 runs to 16 residues. The CDR3 sequence: CASSKARTPSTDTQYF. The CDR3 DNA sequence: TGTGCCAGCAGCAAAGCAAGGACACCGAGCACAGATACGCAGTATTTT.

J is TRBJ1-2 and V is TRBV5-1; TRBD1 is a possible D gene (5 bases). Germline-derived CDR1 and CDR2 are SGHRS and YFSETQ. CDR3 size: 12 residues. V was shortened by 5 bases and J by 8 bases, with 13 bases between the two germline ends. DNA for the CDR3: TGCGCCAGCAGACCGGACATCCAGGGCTACACCTTC. Its protein product is CASRPDIQGYTF.

This chain connects TRBV9 to TRBJ2-4, with 9 bases fitting TRBD1. The CDR3 covers 14 residues. V shed 2 bases, J shed 7 bases, and the junction held 4 bases outside the gene matches. CDR1 SGDLS and CDR2 YYNGEE come from the germline V gene. The CDR3 sequence: CASSVRQGDNIQYF. The DNA for the CDR3 is TGTGCCAGCAGCGTCCGACAGGGGGACAACATTCAGTACTTC.

The V and J genes are TRBV4-1 and TRBJ2-1; no firm D call. V gave up 1 base and J gave up 4 bases, with 5 bases separating them. In germline, CDR1 is MGHRA, CDR2 YSYEKL. CDR3 length: 13 amino acids. This CDR3 reads CASSQGQYNEQFF. The CDR3 DNA sequence: TGCGCCAGCAGCCAAGGCCAGTACAATGAGCAGTTCTTC.

Comment on this clone: Germline and junction disagree at one end, which may indicate a read error. The V and J genes are TRBV4-2 and TRBJ1-2, with 8 bases matching TRBD1. The CDR3 consists of 16 residues. Looked up from germline, CDR1 is LGHNA and CDR2 is YNFKEQ. CDR3 nucleotides: TGTGCCAGCAGCCAAGACAGGGGGCGCGTTTTCTATGGCTACCCCTTC. Protein sequence: CASSQDRGRVFYGYPF.

The chain employs TRBV5-1 and TRBJ2-5, with 15 bases that match TRBD2. CDR1 and CDR2 from the germline V gene are SGHRS and YFSETQ. The CDR3 contains 17 residues. V lost 5 bases, J lost 4 bases, and 9 bases stayed unmatched. In DNA form, the CDR3 reads TGCGCCAGCAGAGAGGGACTAGCGGGGGGTGAGGGAGAGACCCAGTACTTC. This translates into CASREGLAGGEGETQYF. Using reference TRBV5-1 and TRBJ2-5 for the parts outside the CDR3, the full variable domain is KAGVTQTPRYLIKTRGQQVTLSCSPISGHRSVSWYQQTPGQGLQFLFEYFSETQRNKGNFPGRFSGRQFSNSRSEMNVSTLELGDSALYLCASREGLAGGEGETQYFGPGTRLLVL.

The chain carries TRBV25-1 and TRBJ2-3; D perhaps matches TRBD2 (6 bases). The CDR3 is 17 amino acids. Trimming cost V 2 bases and J 5 bases, with 20 bases left between them. Germline CDR1 and CDR2: MGHDK and SYGVNS. This chain's CDR3 is CASSEGFQGGVEDTQYF. The CDR3 nucleotides read TGTGCCAGCAGTGAAGGATTCCAGGGAGGAGTGGAAGATACGCAGTATTTT.

This chain joins TRBV2 and TRBJ2-7, with 8 bases aligning to TRBD1. The CDR3 spans 13 residues. Germline V lookup: CDR1 SNHLY, CDR2 FYNNEI. V lost 7 bases, J lost 6 bases, and 8 bases stayed unmatched. The CDR3 DNA sequence: TGTGCCAGCACGAGGACAGGGATCGGCGAGCAGTACTTC. It translates to CASTRTGIGEQYF.

The genes are TRBV7-3 and TRBJ2-2; D unresolved. The CDR3 totals 13 residues. Germline-derived CDR1 and CDR2 are SGHTA and FQGTGA. Trimming left V 6 bases short and J 2 bases short, with 7 bases between. The CDR3 nucleotides are TGTGCCAGCAGTTACACCAACACCGGGGAGCTGTTTTTT. This codes for CASSYTNTGELFF.

The chain employs TRBV6-6 and TRBJ2-7; a weak D match, TRBD1 (7 bases). This CDR3 has 14 amino acids. Between the trimmed V and J ends, which lost 9 bases and 6 bases, there was a span of 21 bases. CDR1 and CDR2 from the germline V gene are MNHNY and SVGAGI (reference sequence). The CDR3 protein is CASAETGRLPEQYF. The CDR3, as DNA: TGTGCCAGTGCGGAGACAGGGAGGTTACCCGAGCAGTACTTC.

The chain combines TRBV7-9 with TRBJ2-1, with 8 bases matching TRBD2. The CDR3 has 15 residues. Germline V CDR1 and CDR2: SEHNR, FQNEAQ (reference sequence). Unmatched junction bases numbered 10, after V lost 3 bases and J lost 9 bases. The CDR3, as DNA: TGTGCCAGCAGCTTCATTAGCGGGGCCTTAGGTGAGCAGTTCTTC. It encodes CASSFISGALGEQFF.

The gene calls are TRBV5-1 and TRBJ1-3; D remains ambiguous. Per the germline V gene, CDR1 is SGHRS and CDR2 is YFSETQ. The germline V and J ends were trimmed by 4 bases and 3 bases, with 11 bases remaining between them. CDR3 length: 14 amino acids. CDR3 DNA sequence: TGCGCCAGCAGCGGTATCGGGTTTGGAAACACCATATATTTT. Its protein is CASSGIGFGNTIYF.

This clone was seen just once. V and J are TRBV6-1 and TRBJ2-1; D remains unclear. Between the trimmed V and J ends, which lost 5 bases and 7 bases, there was a span of 9 bases. Per germline, CDR1 MNHNS and CDR2 SASEGT. This CDR3 has 12 residues. The CDR3 is CASSFFGNEQFF. The CDR3 DNA follows: TGTGCCAGCAGTTTTTTCGGGAATGAGCAGTTCTTC.

The chain uses TRBV6-5 and TRBJ2-7, with 8 nucleotides matching TRBD2. The CDR3 extends over 14 amino acids. Per the germline V gene, CDR1 is MNHEY and CDR2 is SVGAGI. V was pared by 4 bases and J by 4 bases, with 6 bases of the junction left unmatched. CDR3 in DNA: TGTGCCAGCAGTTCGATAGCGGGGTTTTACGAGCAGTACTTC. Encoded protein: CASSSIAGFYEQYF.

The genes are TRBV7-9 and TRBJ2-6; 11 positions agree with TRBD2. V lost 5 bases, J lost 2 bases, and 11 bases stayed unmatched. The germline CDR1 and CDR2 sequences are SEHNR and FQNEAQ (reference sequence). The CDR3 runs to 19 residues. This CDR3 is CASSHLAGGLLTGANVLTF. CDR3 DNA: TGTGCCAGCAGCCATCTAGCGGGGGGCCTCTTGACTGGGGCCAACGTCCTGACTTTC.

This clone is a singleton in its sample. CDR3 sequence (DNA): TGCAGCGTTGATTGGTTGGGGGGAACCAGCTCCTACAATGAGCAGTTCTTC. Translating gives CSVDWLGGTSSYNEQFF. The chain links TRBV29-1 to TRBJ2-1; weak D call: TRBD2 (6 bases). The CDR3 extends over 17 amino acids. V lost 3 bases, J lost 0 bases, and 18 bases lay in between. Germline values: CDR1 SQVTM, CDR2 ANQGSEA.